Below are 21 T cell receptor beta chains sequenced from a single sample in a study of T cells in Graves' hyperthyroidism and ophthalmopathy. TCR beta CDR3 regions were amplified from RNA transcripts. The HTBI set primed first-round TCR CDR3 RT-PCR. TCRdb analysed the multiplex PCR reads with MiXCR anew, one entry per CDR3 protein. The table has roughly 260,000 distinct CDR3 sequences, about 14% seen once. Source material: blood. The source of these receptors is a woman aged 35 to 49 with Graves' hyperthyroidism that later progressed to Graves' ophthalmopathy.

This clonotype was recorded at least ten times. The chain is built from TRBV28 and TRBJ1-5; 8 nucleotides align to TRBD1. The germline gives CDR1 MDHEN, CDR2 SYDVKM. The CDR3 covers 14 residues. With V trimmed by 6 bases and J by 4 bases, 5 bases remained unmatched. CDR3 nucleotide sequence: TGTGCCAGCAGCACGACAGGGGAGAATCAGCCCCAGCATTTT. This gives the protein CASSTTGENQPQHF. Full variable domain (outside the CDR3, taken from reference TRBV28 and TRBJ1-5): DVKVTQSSRYLVKRTGEKVFLECVQDMDHENMFWYRQDPGLGLRLIYFSYDVKMKEKGDIPEGYSVSREKKERFSLILESASTNQTSMYLCASSTTGENQPQHFGDGTRLSIL.

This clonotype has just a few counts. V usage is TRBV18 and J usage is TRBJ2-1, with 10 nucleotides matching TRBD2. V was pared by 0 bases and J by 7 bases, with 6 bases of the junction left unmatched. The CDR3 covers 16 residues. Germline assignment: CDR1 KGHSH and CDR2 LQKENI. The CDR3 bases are TGTGCCAGCTCACCACCAAGCGGGAGGGGTGATAATGAGCAGTTCTTC. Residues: CASSPPSGRGDNEQFF.

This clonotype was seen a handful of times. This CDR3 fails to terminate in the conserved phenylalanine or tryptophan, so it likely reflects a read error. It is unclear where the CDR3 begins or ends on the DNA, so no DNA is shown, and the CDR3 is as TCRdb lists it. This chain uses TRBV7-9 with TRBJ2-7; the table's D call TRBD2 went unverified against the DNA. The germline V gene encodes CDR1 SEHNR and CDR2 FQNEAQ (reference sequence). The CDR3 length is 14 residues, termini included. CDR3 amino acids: CASTGSGDYYEQCL.

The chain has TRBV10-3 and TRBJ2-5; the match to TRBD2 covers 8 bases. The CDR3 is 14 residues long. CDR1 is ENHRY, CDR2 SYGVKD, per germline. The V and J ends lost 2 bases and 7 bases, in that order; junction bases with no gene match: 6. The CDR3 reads CAISEAGLGGTQYF. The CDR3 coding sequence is TGTGCCATCAGTGAGGCGGGACTAGGAGGGACCCAGTACTTC.

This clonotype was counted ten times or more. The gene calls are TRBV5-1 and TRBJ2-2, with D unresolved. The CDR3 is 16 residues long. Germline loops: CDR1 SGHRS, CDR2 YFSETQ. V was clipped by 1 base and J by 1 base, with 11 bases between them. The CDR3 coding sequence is TGCGCCAGCAGCTTGCTCGCCGCGGTGAACACCGGGGAGCTGTTTTTT. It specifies CASSLLAAVNTGELFF.

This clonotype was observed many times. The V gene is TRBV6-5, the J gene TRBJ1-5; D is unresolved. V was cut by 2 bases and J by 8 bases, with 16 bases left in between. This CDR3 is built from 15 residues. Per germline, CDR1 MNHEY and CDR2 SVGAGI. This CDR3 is CASSYRAGAKEPQHF. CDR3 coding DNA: TGTGCCAGCAGTTACCGGGCAGGAGCCAAGGAGCCCCAGCATTTT.

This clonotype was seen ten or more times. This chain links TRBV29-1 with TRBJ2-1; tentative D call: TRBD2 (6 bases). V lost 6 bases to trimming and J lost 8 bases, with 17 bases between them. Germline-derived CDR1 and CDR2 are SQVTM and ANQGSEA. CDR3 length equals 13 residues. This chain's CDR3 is CSVLSGSRDEQFF. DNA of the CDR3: TGCAGCGTATTATCCGGGAGCCGGGATGAGCAGTTCTTC.

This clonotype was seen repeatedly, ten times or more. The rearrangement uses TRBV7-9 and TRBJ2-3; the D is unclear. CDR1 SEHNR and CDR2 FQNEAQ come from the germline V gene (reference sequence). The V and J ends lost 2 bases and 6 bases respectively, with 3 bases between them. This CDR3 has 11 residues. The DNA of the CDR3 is TGTGCCAGCAGCTTAATGGATACGCAGTATTTT. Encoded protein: CASSLMDTQYF. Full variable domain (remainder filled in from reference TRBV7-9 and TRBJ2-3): DTGVSQNPRHKITKRGQNVTFRCDPISEHNRLYWYRQTLGQGPEFLTYFQNEAQLEKSRLLSDRFSAERPKGSFSTLEIQRTEQGDSAMYLCASSLMDTQYFGPGTRLTVL.

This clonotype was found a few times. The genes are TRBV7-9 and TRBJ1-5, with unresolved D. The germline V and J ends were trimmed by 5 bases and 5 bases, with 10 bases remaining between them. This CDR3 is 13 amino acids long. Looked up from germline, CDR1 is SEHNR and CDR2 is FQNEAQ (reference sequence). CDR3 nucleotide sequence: TGTGCCAGCAGCGACGGAGATCATCAGCCCCAGCATTTT. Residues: CASSDGDHQPQHF.

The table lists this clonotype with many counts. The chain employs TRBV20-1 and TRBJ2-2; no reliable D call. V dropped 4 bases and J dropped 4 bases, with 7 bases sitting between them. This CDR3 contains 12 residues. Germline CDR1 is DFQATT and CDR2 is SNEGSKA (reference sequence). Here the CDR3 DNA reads TGCAGTGCTACACCGAGCACCGGGGAGCTGTTTTTT. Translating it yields CSATPSTGELFF.

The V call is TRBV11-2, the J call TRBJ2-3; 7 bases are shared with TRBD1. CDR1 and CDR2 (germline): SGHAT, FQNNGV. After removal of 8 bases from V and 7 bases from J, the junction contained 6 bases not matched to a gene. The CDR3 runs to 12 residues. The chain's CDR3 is CASGEGAYTQYF. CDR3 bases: TGTGCCAGCGGTGAGGGGGCGTATACGCAGTATTTT.

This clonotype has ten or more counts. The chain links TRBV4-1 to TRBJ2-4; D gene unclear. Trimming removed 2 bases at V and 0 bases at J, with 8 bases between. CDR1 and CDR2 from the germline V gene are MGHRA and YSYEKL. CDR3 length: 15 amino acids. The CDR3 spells CASSQWAVAKNIQYF. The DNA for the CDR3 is TGCGCCAGCAGCCAATGGGCTGTAGCCAAAAACATTCAGTACTTC.

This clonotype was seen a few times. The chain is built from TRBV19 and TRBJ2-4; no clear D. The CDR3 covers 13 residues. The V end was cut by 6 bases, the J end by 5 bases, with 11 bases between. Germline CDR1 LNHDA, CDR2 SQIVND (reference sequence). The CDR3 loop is CASSGFRQNIQYF. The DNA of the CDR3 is TGTGCCAGTAGCGGTTTCAGACAAAACATTCAGTACTTC. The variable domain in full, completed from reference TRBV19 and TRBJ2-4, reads DGGITQSPKYLFRKEGQNVTLSCEQNLNHDAMYWYRQDPGQGLRLIYYSQIVNDFQKGDIAEGYSVSREKKESFPLTVTSAQKNPTAFYLCASSGFRQNIQYFGAGTRLSVL.

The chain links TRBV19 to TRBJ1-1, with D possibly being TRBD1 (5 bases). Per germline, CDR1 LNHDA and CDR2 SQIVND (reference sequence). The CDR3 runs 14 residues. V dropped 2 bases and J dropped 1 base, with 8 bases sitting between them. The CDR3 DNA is TGTGCCAGTAGTATATTAGGGACGAACACTGAAGCTTTCTTT. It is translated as CASSILGTNTEAFF.

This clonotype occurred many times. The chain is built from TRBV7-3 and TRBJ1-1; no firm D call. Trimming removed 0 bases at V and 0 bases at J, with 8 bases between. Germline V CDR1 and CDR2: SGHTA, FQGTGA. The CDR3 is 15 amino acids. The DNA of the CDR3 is TGTGCCAGCAGCTTAACGCGGGGTATGAACACTGAAGCTTTCTTT. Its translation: CASSLTRGMNTEAFF.

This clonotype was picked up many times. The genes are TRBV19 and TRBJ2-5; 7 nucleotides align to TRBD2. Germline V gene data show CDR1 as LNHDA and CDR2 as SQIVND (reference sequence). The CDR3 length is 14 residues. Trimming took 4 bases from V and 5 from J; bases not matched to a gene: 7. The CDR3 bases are TGTGCCAGTAGTACAAGCGGGGCAAGGGAGACCCAGTACTTC. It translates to CASSTSGARETQYF.

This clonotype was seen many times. The CDR3 spells CAISESGAANGNTIYF. CDR3 DNA: TGTGCCATCAGTGAGTCGGGGGCGGCAAATGGAAACACCATATATTTT. This chain joins TRBV10-3 and TRBJ1-3; possible D gene TRBD1, 6 bases. The V and J ends lost 0 bases and 3 bases respectively, with 12 bases between them. This CDR3 is 16 amino acids long. From germline, CDR1 is ENHRY and CDR2 SYGVKD.

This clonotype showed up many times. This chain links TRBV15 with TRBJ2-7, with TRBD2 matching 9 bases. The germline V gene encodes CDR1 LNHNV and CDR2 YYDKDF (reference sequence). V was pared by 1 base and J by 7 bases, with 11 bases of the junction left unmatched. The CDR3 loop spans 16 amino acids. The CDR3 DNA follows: TGTGCCACCAGCAGAGCAGGGCGGGAGGGCCCTCTGGAGCAGTACTTC. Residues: CATSRAGREGPLEQYF.

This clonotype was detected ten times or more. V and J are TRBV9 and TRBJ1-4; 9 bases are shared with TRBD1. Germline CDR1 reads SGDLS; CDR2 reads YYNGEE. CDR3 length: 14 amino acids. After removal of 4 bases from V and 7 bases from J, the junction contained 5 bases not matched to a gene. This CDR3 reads CASSPGTGLEKLFF. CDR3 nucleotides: TGTGCCAGCAGCCCCGGGACAGGGCTTGAAAAACTGTTTTTT.

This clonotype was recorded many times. The CDR3 loop is CASRTLTSAPSYNEQFF. The CDR3 DNA follows: TGTGCCAGCAGGACCCTCACTAGCGCTCCCTCCTACAATGAGCAGTTCTTC. The chain carries TRBV28 and TRBJ2-1; 7 bases are shared with TRBD2. Germline assignment: CDR1 MDHEN and CDR2 SYDVKM. Losses at the gene ends were 6 bases for V and 0 bases for J; bases not matched to a gene: 11. The CDR3 covers 17 residues.

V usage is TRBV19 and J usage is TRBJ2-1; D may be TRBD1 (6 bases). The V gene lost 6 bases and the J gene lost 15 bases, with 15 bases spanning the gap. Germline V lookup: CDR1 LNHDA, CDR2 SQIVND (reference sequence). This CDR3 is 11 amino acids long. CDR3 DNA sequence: TGTGCCAGTAGCGGAATAGGGGGTCGGTTCTTC. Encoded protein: CASSGIGGRFF.